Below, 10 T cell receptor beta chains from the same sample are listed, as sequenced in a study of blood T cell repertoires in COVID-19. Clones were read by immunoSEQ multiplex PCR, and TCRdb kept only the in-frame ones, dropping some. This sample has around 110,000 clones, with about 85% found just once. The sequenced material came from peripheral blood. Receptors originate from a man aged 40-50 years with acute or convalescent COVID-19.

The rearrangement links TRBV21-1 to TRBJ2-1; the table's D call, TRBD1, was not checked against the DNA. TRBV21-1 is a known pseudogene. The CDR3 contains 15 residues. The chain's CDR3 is CASTADRGRRNEQFF. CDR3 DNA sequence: TGTGCCAGCACCGCGGACAGGGGTCGTAGGAATGAGCAGTTCTTC.

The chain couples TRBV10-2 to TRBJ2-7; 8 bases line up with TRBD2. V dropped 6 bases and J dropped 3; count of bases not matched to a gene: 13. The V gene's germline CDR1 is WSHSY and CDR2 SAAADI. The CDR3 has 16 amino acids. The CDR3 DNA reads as TGCGCCAGCAGAGACGGGGCGGGAGGAGTAAGCTACGAGCAGTACTTC. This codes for CASRDGAGGVSYEQYF.

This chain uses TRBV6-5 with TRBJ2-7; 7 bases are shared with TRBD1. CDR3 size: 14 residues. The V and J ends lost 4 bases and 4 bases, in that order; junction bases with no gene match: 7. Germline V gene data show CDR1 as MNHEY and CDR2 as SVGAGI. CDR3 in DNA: TGTGCCAGCAGTTCGGGACAGAGCTTTTACGAGCAGTACTTC. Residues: CASSSGQSFYEQYF.

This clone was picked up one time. This chain's CDR3 is CSVGDSDVYGYTF. In nucleotides, the CDR3 is TGCAGCGTGGGGGACAGCGACGTATATGGCTACACCTTC. This chain links TRBV29-1 with TRBJ1-2; TRBD1 matches 7 bases. CDR1 and CDR2 from the germline V gene are SQVTM and ANQGSEA. J lost 5 bases, V lost 6 bases, and 9 bases had no gene match. This CDR3 has 13 residues.

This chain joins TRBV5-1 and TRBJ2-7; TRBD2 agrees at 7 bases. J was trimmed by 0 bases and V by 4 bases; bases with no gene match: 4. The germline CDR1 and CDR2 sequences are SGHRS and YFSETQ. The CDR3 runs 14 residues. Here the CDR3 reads CASSRGDDSYEQYF. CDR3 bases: TGCGCCAGCAGCCGGGGGGACGACTCCTACGAGCAGTACTTC. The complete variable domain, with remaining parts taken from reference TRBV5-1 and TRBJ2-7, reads KAGVTQTPRYLIKTRGQQVTLSCSPISGHRSVSWYQQTPGQGLQFLFEYFSETQRNKGNFPGRFSGRQFSNSRSEMNVSTLELGDSALYLCASSRGDDSYEQYFGPGTRLTVT.

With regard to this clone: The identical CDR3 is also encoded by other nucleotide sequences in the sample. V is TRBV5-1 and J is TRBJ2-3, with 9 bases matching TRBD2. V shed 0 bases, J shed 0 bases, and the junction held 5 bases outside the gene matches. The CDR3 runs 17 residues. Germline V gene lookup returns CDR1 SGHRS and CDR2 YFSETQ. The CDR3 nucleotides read TGCGCCAGCAGCTTGGGACGAACTAGCGGGAGCACAGATACGCAGTATTTT. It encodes CASSLGRTSGSTDTQYF.

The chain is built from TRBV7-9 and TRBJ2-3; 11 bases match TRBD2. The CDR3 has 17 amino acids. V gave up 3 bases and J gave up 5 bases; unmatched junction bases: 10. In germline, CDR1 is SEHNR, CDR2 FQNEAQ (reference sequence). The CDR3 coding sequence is TGTGCCAGCAGCTTCCGGATAGCGGGAGGGAGGGAAGATACGCAGTATTTT. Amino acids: CASSFRIAGGREDTQYF. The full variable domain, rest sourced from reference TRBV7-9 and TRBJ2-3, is DTGVSQNPRHKITKRGQNVTFRCDPISEHNRLYWYRQTLGQGPEFLTYFQNEAQLEKSRLLSDRFSAERPKGSFSTLEIQRTEQGDSAMYLCASSFRIAGGREDTQYFGPGTRLTVL.

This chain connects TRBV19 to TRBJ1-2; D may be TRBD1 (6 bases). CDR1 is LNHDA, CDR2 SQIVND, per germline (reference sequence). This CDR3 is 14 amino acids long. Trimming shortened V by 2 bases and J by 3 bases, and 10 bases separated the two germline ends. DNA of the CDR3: TGTGCCAGTAGTATAATTCCAGGGGACTATGGCTACACCTTC. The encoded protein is CASSIIPGDYGYTF.

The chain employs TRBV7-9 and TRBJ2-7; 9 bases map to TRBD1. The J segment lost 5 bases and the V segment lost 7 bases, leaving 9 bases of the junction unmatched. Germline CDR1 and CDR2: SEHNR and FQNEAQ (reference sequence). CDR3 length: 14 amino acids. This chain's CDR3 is CASKQQGALDEQYF. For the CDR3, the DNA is TGTGCCAGCAAGCAACAGGGGGCTCTGGACGAGCAGTACTTC.

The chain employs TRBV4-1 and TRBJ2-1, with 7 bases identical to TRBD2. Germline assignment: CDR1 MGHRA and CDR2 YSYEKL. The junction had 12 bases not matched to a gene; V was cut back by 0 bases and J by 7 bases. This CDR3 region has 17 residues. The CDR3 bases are TGCGCCAGCAGCCAAGATTGGGGGAGGGTGGTCGGGAATGAGCAGTTCTTC. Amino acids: CASSQDWGRVVGNEQFF.